A single sample gave rise to the 28 T cell receptor beta chains below, sequenced in a study of blood T cell repertoires in COVID-19. Produced via immunoSEQ multiplex PCR; TCRdb's table is partial and in-frame only. The table includes 35,000 to 45,000 clones, 85% to 90% detected once. The sample consisted of peripheral blood. The receptors stem from a man between 65 and 79 years old with acute or convalescent COVID-19.

V and J are TRBV5-4 and TRBJ1-1; maybe TRBD1 (5 bases). This CDR3 spans 17 amino acids. The V gene's germline CDR1 is SGHNT and CDR2 YYREEE (reference sequence). V was pared by 0 bases and J by 5 bases, with 20 bases between. The CDR3 DNA reads as TGTGCCAGCAGCTTGGGACAGCTTCCCTCTTTACGGACTGAAGCTTTCTTT. Encoded protein: CASSLGQLPSLRTEAFF.

The chain carries TRBV21-1 and TRBJ1-2. TRBV21-1 is a documented pseudogene. There are 12 residues in the CDR3. The DNA of the CDR3 is TGTGCCAGCGGGGGGGCTAACTATGGCTACACCTTC. Its protein is CASGGANYGYTF.

V usage is TRBV29-1 and J usage is TRBJ2-5; 9 bases are a match to TRBD2. The V gene end was trimmed by 7 bases and the J gene end by 5 bases; junction bases not matched to a gene: 8. This CDR3 is 13 amino acids long. Germline CDR1 is SQVTM and CDR2 is ANQGSEA. CDR3: CSGGGLAHETQYF. As DNA, the CDR3 is TGCAGCGGGGGGGGACTAGCCCATGAGACCCAGTACTTC.

The V call is TRBV6-5, the J call TRBJ1-5, with D uncertain. The germline gives CDR1 MNHEY, CDR2 SVGAGI. This CDR3 is built from 13 residues. V was clipped by 6 bases and J by 5 bases, with 11 bases between them. The CDR3 here is CASRHTGDQPQHF. For the CDR3, the DNA is TGTGCCAGCAGACACACGGGAGATCAGCCCCAGCATTTT.

In this sample, this clone turned up once. The CDR3 protein is CAISATSSSYEQYF. The CDR3 DNA follows: TGTGCCATCAGTGCTACTAGCAGTTCCTACGAGCAGTACTTC. This chain links TRBV10-3 with TRBJ2-7, with a tentative D call TRBD2 (6 bases). V dropped 4 bases and J dropped 1 base, with 11 bases sitting between them. There are 14 residues in the CDR3. Germline CDR1 ENHRY, CDR2 SYGVKD.

The chain uses TRBV14 and TRBJ2-7, with a weak D call TRBD1 (6 bases). Trimming removed 4 bases at V and 5 bases at J, with 15 bases between. Germline V gene lookup returns CDR1 SGHDN and CDR2 FVKESK. CDR3 length equals 14 residues. The CDR3 sequence is CASSLYLDSHEQYF. The CDR3 DNA follows: TGTGCCAGCAGCCTTTACTTGGACAGCCACGAGCAGTACTTC.

The V gene is TRBV6-1, the J gene TRBJ2-1, with 8 bases that match TRBD2. The germline CDR1 and CDR2 sequences are MNHNS and SASEGT. The V gene end was trimmed by 4 bases and the J gene end by 3 bases; junction bases not matched to a gene: 11. This CDR3 comprises 17 residues. For the CDR3, the DNA is TGTGCCAGCAGTGGCAAAGAGCGGGGGACGAACTACAATGAGCAGTTCTTC. Amino acids: CASSGKERGTNYNEQFF.

This clone was seen only a few times. The genes are TRBV28 and TRBJ2-2; no clear D. Germline CDR1 MDHEN, CDR2 SYDVKM. The V end lost 5 bases, the J end lost 4 bases, and 11 bases lay between the germline ends. The CDR3 loop spans 14 amino acids. DNA for the CDR3: TGTGCCAGCAGTCCCTCAGGTCCCACCGGGGAGCTGTTTTTT. Its translation is CASSPSGPTGELFF.

The V gene is TRBV6-2 or TRBV6-3, the J gene TRBJ1-1; possibly TRBD1 for D (5 bases). The germline V and J ends were trimmed by 5 bases and 7 bases, with 8 bases remaining between them. The CDR3 has 11 residues. Germline-derived CDR1 and CDR2 are MNHEY and SVGEGT. CDR3 region: CASSGAYEAFF. The CDR3 nucleotides read TGTGCCAGCAGTGGGGCTTATGAAGCTTTCTTT.

The chain links TRBV7-2 to TRBJ1-6; 10 positions agree with TRBD1. The CDR3 has 14 amino acids. Germline lookup yields CDR1 SGHTA and CDR2 FQGNSA. V shed 5 bases, J shed 10 bases, and the junction held 5 bases outside the gene matches. CDR3 protein: CASSPTGGHSPLHF. CDR3 DNA: TGTGCCAGCAGCCCGACAGGGGGCCACTCACCCCTCCACTTT. Full variable domain (rest looked up from reference TRBV7-2 and TRBJ1-6): GAGVSQSPSNKVTEKGKDVELRCDPISGHTALYWYRQSLGQGLEFLIYFQGNSAPDKSGLPSDRFSAERTGGSVSTLTIQRTQQEDSAVYLCASSPTGGHSPLHFGNGTRLTVT.

The chain joins TRBV4-2 to TRBJ1-4, with D possibly being TRBD1 (6 bases). The CDR3 loop spans 15 amino acids. V lost 0 bases and J lost 7, with 12 bases in between. Germline CDR1 LGHNA, CDR2 YNFKEQ. In DNA form, the CDR3 reads TGTGCCAGCAGCCAAGATGGGACACGGGGTGAAAAACTGTTTTTT. Translating gives CASSQDGTRGEKLFF.

The chain combines TRBV5-1 with TRBJ1-6; 8 bases align to TRBD1. V lost 0 bases and J lost 6; bases outside the gene matches: 2. The CDR3 runs to 15 residues. Germline assignment: CDR1 SGHRS and CDR2 YFSETQ. CDR3 sequence: CASSLGGTGNSPLHF. For the CDR3, the DNA is TGCGCCAGCAGCTTGGGGGGGACAGGTAATTCACCCCTCCACTTT.

The chain employs TRBV7-6 and TRBJ2-3, with 12 bases that match TRBD2. CDR3 length equals 16 residues. Germline-derived CDR1 and CDR2 are SGHVS and FNYEAQ. The ends lost 6 bases at V and 2 bases at J; junction bases unmatched: 6. CDR3 sequence (DNA): TGTGCCAGCAGTCTAGCGGGGGGGCCTGTCACAGATACGCAGTATTTT. This gives the protein CASSLAGGPVTDTQYF. Together with reference TRBV7-6 and TRBJ2-3, the CDR3 gives the full variable domain: GAGVSQSPRYKVTKRGQDVALRCDPISGHVSLYWYRQALGQGPEFLTYFNYEAQQDKSGLPNDRFSAERPEGSISTLTIQRTEQRDSAMYRCASSLAGGPVTDTQYFGPGTRLTVL.

J is TRBJ1-2 and V is TRBV6-2 or TRBV6-3; TRBD1 matches at 9 bases. Losses at the gene ends were 4 bases for V and 7 bases for J; bases not matched to a gene: 4. The CDR3 runs 13 residues. Germline values: CDR1 MNHEY, CDR2 SVGEGT. CDR3 loop: CASSSGTGSGYTF. The CDR3 DNA reads TGTGCCAGCAGTTCGGGGACAGGGTCTGGCTACACCTTC.

This clone was seen only once. The rearrangement links TRBV4-3 to TRBJ2-3, with a possible D match to TRBD2 (6 bases). Per germline, CDR1 LGHNA and CDR2 YSLEER. The CDR3 is 17 residues long. The V end was cut by 0 bases, the J end by 5 bases, with 18 bases between. CDR3 sequence reads: CASSQDLGGLERDTQYF. The CDR3 DNA reads TGCGCCAGCAGCCAAGATCTTGGGGGGTTAGAAAGAGATACGCAGTATTTT.

The chain carries TRBV7-9 and TRBJ2-1; D is perhaps TRBD1 (6 bases). Germline lookup yields CDR1 SEHNR and CDR2 FQNEAQ (reference sequence). V was shortened by 5 bases and J by 7 bases, with 15 bases between the two germline ends. The CDR3 is 14 amino acids. The CDR3 DNA sequence: TGTGCCAGCAGCCGAGGTTCAGGGGTGAATGAGCAGTTCTTC. Its protein product is CASSRGSGVNEQFF.

This clone was detected only once. This chain joins TRBV7-3 and TRBJ2-7; possibly TRBD1 for D (5 bases). V was clipped by 5 bases and J by 0 bases, with 8 bases between them. Germline V gene data show CDR1 as SGHTA and CDR2 as FQGTGA. CDR3 size: 13 residues. This CDR3 is CASSPRASYEQYF. CDR3 bases: TGTGCCAGCAGCCCCAGGGCCTCCTACGAGCAGTACTTC.

The V gene is TRBV2, the J gene TRBJ1-3; tentative D call: TRBD1 (5 bases). The CDR3 runs 15 residues. The V and J ends lost 4 bases and 3 bases respectively, with 13 bases between them. Germline lookup yields CDR1 SNHLY and CDR2 FYNNEI. CDR3: CASSVGGSGGNTIYF. The CDR3 nucleotides read TGTGCCAGCAGTGTGGGGGGGAGCGGTGGAAACACCATATATTTT.

The chain combines TRBV5-1 with TRBJ1-2, with D possibly being TRBD1 (6 bases). Germline assignment: CDR1 SGHRS and CDR2 YFSETQ. V lost 5 bases to trimming and J lost 4 bases, with 12 bases between them. The CDR3 sequence is 13 residues long. The CDR3 DNA follows: TGCGCCAGCAGACAGGGCGGTAGCTATGGCTACACCTTC. Its translation: CASRQGGSYGYTF.

V and J are TRBV10-3 and TRBJ1-5; tentatively, D is TRBD1 (5 bases). This CDR3 is built from 14 residues. Germline CDR1 is ENHRY and CDR2 is SYGVKD. V lost 4 bases and J 0 bases, leaving 7 bases between the germline ends. DNA of the CDR3: TGTGCCATCAGTGTCGACAGTAGCAATCAGCCCCAGCATTTT. This codes for CAISVDSSNQPQHF.

The chain employs TRBV7-2 and TRBJ2-1; 8 bases fit TRBD2. The CDR3 loop spans 17 amino acids. The germline CDR1 and CDR2 sequences are SGHTA and FQGNSA. J gave up 0 bases and V 6 bases, and 10 bases lay outside the gene matches. The CDR3 DNA sequence: TGTGCCAGCAGTTCTCGAGGGAGCGGGAGCTCCTACAATGAGCAGTTCTTC. It encodes CASSSRGSGSSYNEQFF. Full variable domain (rest looked up from reference TRBV7-2 and TRBJ2-1): GAGVSQSPSNKVTEKGKDVELRCDPISGHTALYWYRQSLGQGLEFLIYFQGNSAPDKSGLPSDRFSAERTGGSVSTLTIQRTQQEDSAVYLCASSSRGSGSSYNEQFFGPGTRLTVL.

This rearrangement joins TRBV18 to TRBJ2-2, with 8 nucleotides matching TRBD1. This CDR3 comprises 15 residues. V was clipped by 6 bases and J by 1 base; unmatched bases: 4. Germline values: CDR1 KGHSH, CDR2 LQKENI. The CDR3 DNA is TGTGCCAGCTCGCTCGGACAGGGGAACACCGGGGAGCTGTTTTTT. Protein: CASSLGQGNTGELFF.

The chain joins TRBV19 to TRBJ2-1; 10 bases fit TRBD2. This CDR3 has 16 amino acids. The trim removed 5 bases at V and 5 bases at J, leaving 9 bases unmatched. The germline gives CDR1 LNHDA, CDR2 SQIVND (reference sequence). CDR3 residues: CASSWSSGGKHNEQFF. The CDR3 DNA sequence: TGTGCCAGTAGTTGGTCTAGCGGGGGAAAGCACAATGAGCAGTTCTTC.

The CDR3 sequence is CASSLGTGDNSPLHF. For the CDR3, the DNA is TGTGCCAGCAGCTTAGGGACAGGGGATAATTCACCCCTCCACTTT. The chain has TRBV7-9 and TRBJ1-6; 9 nucleotides match TRBD1. There are 15 residues in the CDR3. CDR1 SEHNR and CDR2 FQNEAQ come from the germline V gene (reference sequence). V lost 1 base to trimming and J lost 5 bases; unmatched junction nucleotides: 0.

A single count supports this clone. This chain uses TRBV29-1 with TRBJ2-2; D perhaps matches TRBD2 (5 bases). This CDR3 contains 12 residues. Germline CDR1 reads SQVTM; CDR2 reads ANQGSEA. The germline V and J ends were trimmed by 4 bases and 5 bases, with 8 bases remaining between them. Here the CDR3 DNA reads TGCAGCGTTGTCGGGAAGACCGGGGAGCTGTTTTTT. Its translation is CSVVGKTGELFF.

This clone was seen once. This chain joins TRBV24-1 and TRBJ1-2, with 8 bases that match TRBD1. V lost 2 bases, J lost 4 bases, and 2 bases stayed unmatched. Germline CDR1 KGHDR, CDR2 SFDVKD. The CDR3 has 14 amino acids. CDR3 protein: CATSDSGTGYGYTF. The CDR3 nucleotides are TGTGCCACCAGTGATTCCGGGACAGGCTATGGCTACACCTTC.

This chain joins TRBV30 and TRBJ1-6; D is unresolved. Germline V gene data show CDR1 as GTSNPN and CDR2 as SVGIG (reference sequence). The germline V and J ends were trimmed by 6 bases and 8 bases, with 11 bases remaining between them. The CDR3 extends over 12 amino acids. The CDR3 bases are TGTGCCTGTGACATCTTCGATTCACCCCTCCACTTT. Its protein product is CACDIFDSPLHF.

This clone was detected only once. CDR3 sequence (DNA): TGTGCCAGCAGCGTCGTAGGCACAGATACGCAGTATTTT. Protein sequence: CASSVVGTDTQYF. This chain joins TRBV7-3 and TRBJ2-3, with D uncertain. The germline V gene has CDR1 SGHTA and CDR2 FQGTGA. Deletions cut 5 bases from V and 1 base from J, with 7 bases between. This CDR3 is 13 amino acids long.